By share, the clone carrying this T cell receptor (beta chain) ranks as medium-sized. The data were obtained in a study of OX40 agonist ivuxolimab in advanced cancers. Across the whole study: It was ivuxolimab, an agonistic anti-OX40 (CD134) antibody, that patients were treated with. Age averaged 60 years (range about 20 to 80), and approximately 80% were male. A history of anti-PD-1, anti-PD-L1 or anti-CTLA-4 therapy was acceptable, and approximately 41% had some. In three patients, partial responses were observed, one with hepatocellular carcinoma and two with cutaneous melanoma.

V dropped 2 bases and J dropped 2 bases, with 13 bases sitting between them. The CDR3 contains 15 residues. Germline V gene lookup returns CDR1 MGHRA and CDR2 YSYEKL. Libraries were prepared by immunoSEQ multiplex PCR; TCRdb keeps only in-frame clonotypes and omits some of them. The table shows about 37,000 clones, with over 80% occurring only once. The genes are TRBV4-1 and TRBJ2-7; TRBD2 is a possible D gene (6 bases). This TCR was sampled from an adult with an advanced solid tumor such as melanoma, head and neck, liver or kidney cancer. Sequenced material: CD4+ or CD8+ T cells sorted from blood, taken in a trial of the OX40 agonist ivuxolimab. The CDR3 DNA is TGCGCCAGCAGCCAATCGAGTACGGGGGCCTACGAGCAGTACTTC. Its protein product is CASSQSSTGAYEQYF.